Below, one T cell receptor beta chain is given with its context. The clone's antigen remains unknown. No base quality information exists; no much larger clone differs at one position. The cohort comprised fewer than 750 healthy bone marrow donors. Cohort members were all nominally healthy when sampled, although unrecorded immune exposures were likely present. The donor was CMV seropositive and was included in the group of 250 to 350 seropositive cohort members. Each donor provided a peripheral blood sample, and peripheral blood mononuclear cells were used for TCR beta sequencing. The Qiagen DNeasy Blood Extraction Kit was used to extract genomic DNA from the blood cell samples. The CDR1 and CDR2 encoded by the germline V gene (reference sequence) are SGHNT and YYREEE. The germline ends are 12 bases apart after V is trimmed by 6 bases and J by 1 base. Inclusive of the bounding cysteine and phenylalanine, the CDR3 is 14 residues long. Only the CDR3 part of the read is kept: 42 bases, read in frame from the first base.

The library relied on the immunoSEQ multiplex PCR assay. For the multiplex PCR, a mixture combining 60 forward primers for TCR Vbeta segments and 13 reverse primers for TCR Jbeta segments was used. Amplification of the CDR3 region of rearranged TCR beta genes was performed with a multiplex PCR assay on genomic DNA. The Illumina HiSeq System was used to sequence the amplified TCR beta libraries as 87-base-pair reads. In the source study's methods: Across the 700 or so repertoires, a later analysis counted 80 million or so unique TCR beta chains, 8.5 million to 12 million of which were shared by at least two donors. Raw reads were error-corrected and collapsed into unique sequences by a nearest-neighbor algorithm in which closely related sequences were merged to remove PCR and sequencing errors. V, D and J gene segments were assigned by aligning CDR3 sequences to IMGT reference sequences. For a sequence to be retained, at least a six-nucleotide match to both a V gene segment and a J gene segment was required. Rearrangements were called productive when the CDR3 lacked stop codons and stayed in frame with V and J; all others were non-productive. Following IMGT convention, CDR3 was defined as the stretch from the second conserved V-encoded cysteine up to the conserved J-encoded phenylalanine. In an earlier analysis of around 600 of the donors, sequences lacking an unambiguous match to a single V gene segment were excluded. An earlier analysis of about 600 of the donors called V segments functional above 56.7% productive rearrangements and segregating when the between-donor standard deviation exceeded 5%. A statistical classification framework was developed to diagnose cytomegalovirus status using the catalog of TCR beta chain sequences. A later analysis assigned V and J genes by comparing TCR nucleotide sequences with IMGT/GENE-DB human TR gene sequences. The TCRdist pipeline was used in a later analysis to assign CDR3 sequences and most-parsimonious VDJ recombination scenarios. In a later analysis, each TCR beta chain was defined by its CDR3 amino acid sequence together with its V-gene family, and reads lacking a unique V-gene family were excluded. As a way to deal with suspected cross-contamination and a sequencing artifact, a later analysis dropped 450 to 600 nucleotide sequences that were highly shared and had low generation probability. A later analysis calculated a clonal expansion index for each public chain from normalized within-repertoire ranks of inferred template counts. In a later analysis, generation probabilities were computed with a VDJ recombination model fitted to out-of-frame rearrangements, and the resulting probabilities were checked against IGoR. In a later analysis, TCR-TCR, TCR-HLA and TCR-CMV co-occurrence was scored with hypergeometric tests, and a repertoire-size bias correction was applied to TCR pairs. False discovery rates were estimated in a later analysis by permuting HLA or CMV assignments 20 times. In a later analysis, co-occurring TCRs were grouped using DBSCAN, with TCRdist sequence similarity added in when clustering inside HLA-allele-positive subsets. Repertoires with fewer than 30,000 or more than 120,000 public chains were left out of co-occurrence clustering, as were five repertoires with anomalous nucleotide sharing. Not all clones reach the TCRdb copy of this immuneACCESS table, which keeps in-frame sequences only. Checked studies attribute under half of the gap to unresolved V genes and leave the rest unexplained. That table is the source of V, J and clone size, and D and trimming were worked out from the DNA. The sample table holds more than 150,000 clones, of which approximately 80% were seen once. The ten largest account for about 6.1% of the sample.

The record originates from a study of cytomegalovirus exposure and HLA in healthy donors (dated by TCRdb to the late 2010s). For the wider study: An earlier analysis of several hundred of the donors reported 276 Gb of sequence data and approximately 110 million unique TCR beta sequences from roughly 200 million T cells. To decide whether each TCR beta V gene segment behaved as functional or pseudogenic, an earlier analysis of some 600 of the donors relied on high-throughput TCR beta sequencing. To predict cytomegalovirus infection status, the study combined high-throughput TCR immunosequencing, statistical association of individual TCRs with disease status, and machine learning. The number of donors typed differed by locus, with roughly 629-640 for A, B, C, DRB1 and DQB1, around 500 for DQA1, 600 to 610 for DPA1, and around 460 for DPB1. In a later genetic analysis, genome-wide SNP genotypes for about 65% of the roughly 700 donors were used, and that subset was treated as a discovery cohort. In a later analysis, previously published TCR beta repertoires from roughly 710 donors were re-analyzed and high-resolution HLA genotyping was added so that TCR occurrence patterns could be studied. The aim of the study was to test whether cataloging public T cell receptors could identify signatures of past pathogen exposure. Of the roughly 400 genotyped donors, over 65% fell in the genetic ancestry cluster associated with self-reported Caucasian donors. Donor age, sex, ethnicity and CMV serostatus were compiled alongside the repertoire data. Roughly 300 gigabases of sequencing data and roughly 81 million unique TCR sequences made up an early release that covered approximately 620 HLA-typed donors. The T cell repertoires of around 730 subjects were profiled by immunosequencing and related to cytomegalovirus serostatus. Rather than using new phenotypic data, the later analysis identified candidate immune exposures from TCR beta sequences and from how often those sequences occurred across donors. Besides the first cohort of under 700 subjects, a separate validation cohort made up of 120 different subjects was used. On average, over 200,000 unique TCR beta nucleotide sequences were sequenced per donor among roughly 430 genotyped donors of the cohort, with roughly 18% of those sequences being non-productive. Because of strong linkage in the cohort, five DR-DQ haplotypes were treated as single units for association and clustering. Both class I and class II loci were covered by HLA typing, at four-digit resolution. All discovery cohort repertoires had been generated on a single sequencing platform.

What the work shows at the level of the full study, not this receptor alone: In vitro tests confirmed that a few of the cytomegalovirus-associated TCR beta chains recognize cytomegalovirus antigens. A later analysis found that TCR association rates varied across HLA loci, with DRB1 alleles showing the most associated TCRs and HLA-C alleles the fewest. Correlated functional status among segregating V segments might reflect linkage disequilibrium, but an unknown experimental factor could not be ruled out. A further reported finding was that TCR beta sequences accurately predicted the HLA-A and HLA-B alleles for most subjects in the first cohort. Specific HLA alleles were associated with over 15,000 TCR beta sequences at a false discovery rate of 0.05 in a later analysis. In a later genetic analysis, fewer N-insertions in productive TCRs were reported among donors in an Asian-associated ancestry cluster than the roughly 700-donor mean. When HLA alleles, especially DR and DQ, strongly co-occurred, attributing TCR associations to individual alleles was difficult. Most TCR sequences were observed very rarely across donors, whereas some public TCRs were present in many individuals. Most CMV-associated TCR beta chains appeared to be HLA-restricted in a later analysis, and the HLA associations seemed to be driven largely by CMV exposure. The presence/absence analyses assumed that sequencing depth was roughly uniform across donors, and that assumption may not be true. According to the authors, the approach could potentially be generalized to other disease states and immunological phenotypes. For the cohort, immune exposure information was limited to CMV serostatus. An association between a missense DCLRE1C variant and V-gene and J-gene trimming of TCR beta chains was found in a later genetic analysis and replicated in an independent cohort. The classifier was reported to diagnose cytomegalovirus status with high specificity and sensitivity in both the original cohort and the validation cohort. A cluster of highly shared sequence variants was judged likely to be a technical artifact of the sequencing pipeline. Compared with equally common non-associated chains, HLA-associated TCR beta chains in a later analysis were more clonally expanded and had lower generation probabilities. Several of the top co-occurrence clusters appeared to be linked to parvovirus B19, influenza, CMV and Epstein-Barr virus, according to a later analysis. In this cohort, only TCR beta chains were sequenced, and detectable features were limited by the absence of alpha or paired-chain data. Some IMGT-functional V segments, including TRBV6-2 and TRBV6-3, could not be distinguished by the 87-base-pair reads and were therefore excluded. In an earlier analysis of fewer than 700 of the donors, most TCR beta V segments appeared in productive rearrangements about 90% or about 30% of the time, broadly matching IMGT annotations. Because some donors lacked HLA typing at each locus, the association tests relied only on the typed subset. Because counts were too low, fewer than 20 rarely observed V segments, including chromosome 9 orphons, were excluded from the earlier analysis of several hundred of the donors. The study gave a list of about 150 TCR beta chains associated with cytomegalovirus.

The sequencing sample was made of PBMCs. Rearrangement joined TRBV5-4 to TRBJ2-3; the D region possibly corresponds to TRBD2 (6 bases align). This receptor was identified in a woman aged 50 to 60 in good health and CMV-seropositive. Here is the DNA: TGTGCCAGCATCGATTCTAGCGGCACAGATACGCAGTATTTT. This gives the protein CASIDSSGTDTQYF.